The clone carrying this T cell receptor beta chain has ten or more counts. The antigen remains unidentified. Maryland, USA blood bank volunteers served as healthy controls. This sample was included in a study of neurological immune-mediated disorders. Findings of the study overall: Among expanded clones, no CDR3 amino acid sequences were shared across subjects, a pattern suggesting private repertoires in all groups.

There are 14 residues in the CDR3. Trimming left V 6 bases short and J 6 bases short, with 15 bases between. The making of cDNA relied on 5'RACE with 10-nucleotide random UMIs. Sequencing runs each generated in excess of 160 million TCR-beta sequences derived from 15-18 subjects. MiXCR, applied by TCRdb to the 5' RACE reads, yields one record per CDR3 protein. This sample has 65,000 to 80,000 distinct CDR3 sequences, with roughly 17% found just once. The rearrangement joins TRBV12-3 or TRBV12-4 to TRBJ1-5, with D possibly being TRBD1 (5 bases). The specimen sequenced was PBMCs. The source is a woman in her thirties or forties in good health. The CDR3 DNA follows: TGTGCCAGCAGGGCGACAGAGTCTAGTCAGCCCCAGCATTTT. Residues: CASRATESSQPQHF.